The sequence of this T cell receptor beta chain was determined in a study of T cell responses to AZD1222 COVID-19 vaccine (TCRdb year 2021). The study in broad terms: TCR sequencing was performed for some 250 trial participants, of whom about 200 were given two doses of AZD1222 and approximately 25 were given two doses of MenACWY control vaccine. Trial participants were enrolled by age into subgroups of 18-55, 56-69 and 70-plus years, and about 150, 27 and 61 TCR-sequenced participants, respectively, were included in these subgroups.

The CDR3, cysteine through phenylalanine, is 14 amino acids long. Only the CDR3 part of the read is kept: 42 bases, read in frame from the first base. The V and J ends are trimmed by 0 bases and 0 bases, leaving 3 bases between them. Per the germline V gene (reference sequence), LGHDT is the CDR1 and YNNKEL is the CDR2. A remark on this clone: The target of this receptor is not known. No base quality values were provided; no much bigger clone lies one nucleotide off.

The sample's time point, from its label and the paper: about 28 days (+/-7) after the second vaccine dose. AZD1222 recipients with second doses at about 4 weeks or about 12 weeks were pooled, because spike-specific TCR depth and breadth did not differ between schedules. Vaccinee samples came from UK trials COV001 and COV002, including a single-blind randomized controlled phase 2/3 trial of AZD1222 (ChAdOx1 nCoV-19) in healthy adults. For TCRbeta chain sequencing, PBMC samples were collected from trial participants at day 0 and at day 28 after the second dose. The investigation overall reported the following: A significant rise in spike-specific TCR breadth and depth was observed after two AZD1222 doses relative to day 0 and relative to MenACWY recipients. Because no day 14 peak-response samples were available, repertoires were characterized only after the peak T cell response. Conclusions about previously exposed vaccinees are limited, since just a handful of AZD1222 recipients were seropositive for SARS-CoV-2 at baseline. In the small 56-69-year group, the increase in depth fell short of significance, most likely because of low power. The vaccine-associated CD4 TCRs covered the entire spike protein, and the dominant responses fell in regions 160-218 and 743-854. Reportedly, close to half of the unique spike-specific TCRs recognized epitopes lying outside the regions that are mutated in the B.1.351 and B.1.1.7 variants. Most participants were white British and females outnumbered males, and the authors suggested that clonal diversity may have been underestimated.

The CDR3 regions of human TCRbeta chains were analyzed by immunosequencing. Regarding the original processing steps: Repertoire TCRs were checked for matches against a reference library of SARS-CoV-2-specific TCRs that had been generated using the MIRA antigen-specificity platform. Breadth was defined as the fraction of unique TCRs that were SARS-CoV-2-associated, and depth was defined as the fraction of total T cells that were SARS-CoV-2-associated. Using the MIRA data, every spike-specific TCR was mapped to the spike region that the TCR reacted to and assigned to either a CD4 or a CD8 class. Log10-transformed breadth and depth values were compared by one-way ANOVA with Sidak's multiple comparisons tests. The table was pulled from immuneACCESS by TCRdb, which kept in-frame rearrangements only. Such tables lose some clones; where checked, under half of the loss comes from unresolved V genes, and the rest has no known cause. Clone size and V and J calls were adopted from that table, with D and trimming inferred from the DNA. This sample lists about 170,000 clones; approximately 90% were detected once. Jointly, the top ten make up around 0.99% of the sample.

The chain employs TRBV3-1 (or the pseudogene TRBV3-2) and TRBJ1-3, with no confidently assigned D gene. The source material was peripheral blood, sampled 28 days after the second AZD1222 dose. The TCR originated in an adult who received the AZD1222 COVID-19 vaccine. The bases read TGTGCCAGCAGCCAAGACAACTCTGGAAACACCATATATTTT. This gives the protein CASSQDNSGNTIYF.